This T cell receptor (beta chain) was identified during a study of low-dose radiotherapy and immunotherapy resistance in tumors. Study-level information: A total of 6.5 Gy was given to Cohort 1 as 0.5 Gy per fraction every 2 weeks. Intravenous ipilimumab 1 mg/kg every six weeks was given with nivolumab 240 mg every two weeks.

Per the germline V gene, CDR1 is SGHDT and CDR2 is YYEEEE. The trim removed 0 bases at V and 7 bases at J, leaving 3 bases unmatched. The CDR3 sequence is 13 residues long. The time point was: after trial treatment. Treatment denoted: LDRT plus nivolumab, ipilimumab, low-dose cyclophosphamide and aspirin (RACIN trial). Primers targeting TRAV and TRBV primed first-strand cDNA, covering alpha and beta chains. TCR amplification used 20 to 25 PCR cycles, a constant-region primer and a V-primer adapter. By in vitro transcription, the isolated mRNA was amplified. TCRdb recomputed calls from the reads with MiXCR, one row per CDR3 protein. This sample has roughly 90,000 distinct CDR3 sequences, with approximately 22% found just once.

The source was PBMCs, collected after low-dose radiotherapy plus immunotherapy. V usage is TRBV5-6 and J usage is TRBJ1-2, with 7 bases lining up with TRBD1. The receptor's source is a female donor with ovarian cancer. The DNA of the CDR3 is TGTGCCAGCAGCTTGGACAGGGGCATTGGCTACACCTTC. It codes for CASSLDRGIGYTF.